The present entry profiles one T cell receptor beta chain with its context. The clone's antigen remains unknown. No much larger clone exists at a distance of one base, and base qualities are not known. Relative to germline, V is 3 bases shorter and J is 2 bases shorter, with 7 bases between their ends. Looking up the germline V gene (reference sequence) yields CDR1 LNHDA and CDR2 SQIVND. The CDR3 measures 13 amino acids from cysteine to phenylalanine. Only the CDR3 part of the read is kept: 39 bases, read in frame from the first base. In total, more than 500 healthy bone marrow donors made up the cohort. Cohort members were all nominally healthy when sampled, although unrecorded immune exposures were likely present. The donor was CMV seropositive and belonged to the group of some 290 seropositive cohort members. A peripheral blood sample was provided by each donor, and peripheral blood mononuclear cells were used for TCR beta sequencing. Genomic DNA was extracted from the blood cell samples with the Qiagen DNeasy Blood Extraction Kit.

The sample is drawn from a study of cytomegalovirus exposure and HLA in healthy donors (dated by TCRdb to 2016 to 2017). About the full investigation: An earlier analysis of under 600 of the donors reported approximately 270 Gb of sequence data and some 120 million unique TCR beta sequences from 150 million to 200 million T cells. Using immunosequencing, the study profiled T cell repertoires from roughly 650 subjects and related those repertoires to cytomegalovirus serostatus. The number of donors typed differed by locus, with about 629-630 for A, B, C, DRB1 and DQB1, about 500 for DQA1, 600 to 610 for DPA1, and about 450 for DPB1. A separate validation cohort of roughly 130 different subjects was used in addition to the roughly 670-subject first cohort. To predict cytomegalovirus infection status, the study combined high-throughput TCR immunosequencing, statistical association of individual TCRs with disease status, and machine learning. Among 398 genotyped donors of the cohort, an average of roughly 240,000 unique TCR beta nucleotide sequences were sequenced per donor, approximately 20% of them non-productive. HLA typing covered class I and class II loci at four-digit resolution. The study was designed to test whether signatures of past pathogen exposure could be identified by cataloging public T cell receptors. An earlier analysis of a few hundred of the donors applied high-throughput TCR beta sequencing to assess whether each TCR beta V gene segment acted as functional or pseudogenic. Roughly 5 DR-DQ haplotypes were handled as single units for association and clustering because linkage in the cohort was strong. To study patterns of TCR occurrence, a later analysis re-analyzed previously published TCR beta repertoires from 550 to 800 donors and added high-resolution HLA genotyping. The genetic ancestry cluster associated with self-reported Caucasian donors included about 81% of the 300 to 450 genotyped donors. Genome-wide SNP genotypes for about 65% of the 666 donors were used in a later genetic analysis, which treated that subset as a discovery cohort. Every repertoire in the discovery cohort had been generated on one and the same sequencing platform. Donor age, sex, ethnicity and CMV serostatus were collected together with the repertoire data. Roughly 300 gigabases of sequencing data and approximately 85 million unique TCR sequences were included in an early release covering around 650 HLA-typed donors. In the later analysis, no new phenotypic data were used to find candidate immune exposures; instead, reliance was placed on TCR beta sequences and their occurrence across donors.

The paper's findings and limits, for the study overall: A later genetic analysis associated a missense DCLRE1C variant with V-gene and J-gene trimming of TCR beta chains, and an independent cohort replicated the association. Strong co-occurrence of HLA alleles, especially DR and DQ, made assigning TCR associations to individual alleles difficult. This cohort had only TCR beta chains sequenced, and the lack of alpha or paired-chain data limited which features could be detected. In the study, around 160 TCR beta chains were listed as associated with cytomegalovirus. In vitro tests confirmed that three of the cytomegalovirus-associated TCR beta chains recognize cytomegalovirus antigens. Broadly in line with IMGT annotations, most TCR beta V segments showed up in productive rearrangements about 87% or about 30% of the time in an earlier analysis of some 590 of the donors. A later genetic analysis reported fewer N-insertions in productive TCRs among donors in an Asian-associated ancestry cluster than the roughly 650-donor mean. A further reported finding was that TCR beta sequences accurately predicted the HLA-A and HLA-B alleles for most subjects in the first cohort. The authors suggested that the approach could potentially be generalized to other disease states and immunological phenotypes. In a later analysis, HLA-associated TCR beta chains were found to be more clonally expanded and to have lower generation probabilities than equally common non-associated chains. A later analysis found that most CMV-associated TCR beta chains appeared HLA-restricted, with HLA associations seemingly driven largely by CMV exposure. Some IMGT-functional V segments, including TRBV6-2 and TRBV6-3, could not be distinguished by the 87-base-pair reads and were therefore excluded. The classifier was reported to diagnose cytomegalovirus status with high specificity and sensitivity in both the original cohort and the validation cohort. Because HLA typing was unavailable for some donors at each locus, only the typed subset was used in association tests. CMV serostatus was the only immune exposure information available for the cohort. In a later analysis, the rate of TCR association differed among HLA loci, with DRB1 alleles having the most associated TCRs and HLA-C alleles having the fewest. In a later analysis, 15,000 to 20,000 TCR beta sequences were associated with specific HLA alleles at a false discovery rate of 0.05. Several of the top co-occurrence clusters appeared to be linked to parvovirus B19, influenza, CMV and Epstein-Barr virus, according to a later analysis. Most TCR sequences were seen in very few donors, while some public TCRs were found in many individuals. Correlated functional status among segregating V segments might be attributable to linkage disequilibrium, but an unknown experimental factor could not be ruled out. Because counts were too low, 15 to 20 rarely observed V segments, including chromosome 9 orphons, were left out of the earlier analysis of 500 to 750 of the donors. A cluster of highly shared sequence variants was judged likely to represent a technical artifact of the sequencing pipeline. The presence/absence analyses assumed that sequencing depth was roughly uniform across donors, and that assumption may not be true.

The library relied on the immunoSEQ multiplex PCR assay. The multiplex PCR relied on a mix of 60 forward primers for TCR Vbeta segments and 13 reverse primers for TCR Jbeta segments. The CDR3 region of rearranged TCR beta genes was amplified from genomic DNA by a multiplex PCR assay. Amplified TCR beta libraries were sequenced as 87-base-pair reads on the Illumina HiSeq System. The paper's data handling went like this. Across the roughly 640 repertoires, a later analysis counted 78 million or so unique TCR beta chains, around 10 million of which were shared by at least two donors. To remove PCR and sequencing errors, raw reads were error-corrected and collapsed into unique sequences using a nearest-neighbor algorithm that merged closely related sequences. Alignment of CDR3 sequences to IMGT reference sequences was used to assign V, D and J gene segments. For a sequence to be retained, at least a six-nucleotide match to both a V gene segment and a J gene segment was required. Rearrangements were classified as productive when the CDR3 lacked stop codons and remained in frame with V and J, and all other rearrangements were classified as non-productive. CDR3 was defined according to IMGT convention as the region running from the second conserved V-encoded cysteine to the conserved J-encoded phenylalanine. The earlier analysis of some 540 of the donors excluded any sequence lacking an unambiguous match to a single V gene segment. In an earlier analysis of a few hundred of the donors, V segments were called functional above 56.7% productive rearrangements and were called segregating when the between-donor standard deviation exceeded 5%. A statistical classification framework was developed to diagnose cytomegalovirus status using the catalog of TCR beta chain sequences. In a later analysis, V and J genes were assigned by comparing TCR nucleotide sequences against IMGT/GENE-DB human TR gene sequences. Using the TCRdist pipeline, a later analysis assigned CDR3 sequences along with most-parsimonious VDJ recombination scenarios. A later analysis defined each TCR beta chain by its CDR3 amino acid sequence plus V-gene family, and excluded reads lacking a unique V-gene family. In a later analysis, approximately 640 highly shared, low-generation-probability nucleotide sequences were removed to address suspected cross-contamination and a sequencing artifact. In a later analysis, a clonal expansion index for each public chain was calculated from normalized within-repertoire ranks of inferred template counts. In a later analysis, generation probabilities were computed with a VDJ recombination model fitted to out-of-frame rearrangements, and the resulting probabilities were checked against IGoR. In a later analysis, TCR-TCR, TCR-HLA and TCR-CMV co-occurrence was scored with hypergeometric tests, and a repertoire-size bias correction was applied to TCR pairs. A later analysis estimated false discovery rates by permuting HLA or CMV assignments 20 times. In a later analysis, co-occurring TCRs were grouped with DBSCAN, and TCRdist sequence similarity was added when clustering was performed within HLA-allele-positive subsets. Co-occurrence clustering excluded repertoires with fewer than 30,000 or more than 120,000 public chains, plus five with anomalous nucleotide sharing. The table was pulled from immuneACCESS by TCRdb, which kept in-frame rearrangements only. Such tables lose some clones; where checked, under half of the loss comes from unresolved V genes, and the rest has no known cause. V and J calls and clone size follow that table, whereas D and trimming were derived from the DNA. A total of 170,000 or so clones appear in this sample, around four fifths of them only once. Jointly, the top ten make up 1% of the sample.

This clonotype was obtained from a woman in her fifties or sixties in good health and CMV-seropositive. The chain is encoded by TRBV19 joined to TRBJ1-1; TRBD1 could be the D gene, as 5 bases match. Sequenced material: PBMCs. The nucleotides are TGTGCCAGTAGTATGCAGGGAAACACTGAAGCTTTCTTT. Translation gives CASSMQGNTEAFF.